These T cell receptor beta chains were read from a single sample in a study of blood T cell repertoires in COVID-19. Sequenced by immunoSEQ multiplex PCR; TCRdb stores in-frame clones only, minus some. This table has over 150,000 clones, roughly 88% appearing once. Sequenced: peripheral blood. The receptors shown here come from an elderly man with COVID-19, enrolled during active disease. Both conserved end residues are part of each CDR3. The order of the fields is D gene, V gene, J gene, clone size, CDR3 DNA, CDR3 protein. A D gene is named only where the DNA matches it firmly. Expanded clones are given a class, and other clones once, few, many or no size at all.

d_gene: TRBD1; v_gene: TRBV25-1; j_gene: TRBJ2-1; abundance: NA; CDR3nt: TGTGCCAGCAGTCCTACAGGGGTATTATCCTACAATGAGCAGTTCTTC; CDR3aa: CASSPTGVLSYNEQFF
d_gene: NA; v_gene: TRBV3-1/TRBV3-2; j_gene: TRBJ1-4; abundance: NA; CDR3nt: TGTGCCAGCAGAGGGGATTCAACTAATGAAAAACTGTTTTTT; CDR3aa: CASRGDSTNEKLFF
d_gene: TRBD1; v_gene: TRBV5-4; j_gene: TRBJ1-4; abundance: NA; CDR3nt: TGTGCCAGCAGCTTGTCAGGGGGCGATGAAAAACTGTTTTTT; CDR3aa: CASSLSGGDEKLFF
d_gene: TRBD1; v_gene: TRBV5-4; j_gene: TRBJ1-2; abundance: NA; CDR3nt: TGTGCCAGCAGCATGGCCGGGACAGGTGGCTATGGCTACACCTTC; CDR3aa: CASSMAGTGGYGYTF
d_gene: NA; v_gene: TRBV19; j_gene: TRBJ2-3; abundance: NA; CDR3nt: TGTGCCAGTAGTAACCCAGGTATTACGCAGTATTTT; CDR3aa: CASSNPGITQYF
d_gene: NA; v_gene: TRBV19; j_gene: TRBJ1-2; abundance: once; CDR3nt: TGTGCCAGTAGTACGGCAGGGTATAACTATGGCTACACCTTC; CDR3aa: CASSTAGYNYGYTF
d_gene: NA; v_gene: TRBV12-3/TRBV12-4; j_gene: TRBJ2-5; abundance: NA; CDR3nt: TGTGCCAGCAGTTTAACAGGAGAGACCCAGTACTTC; CDR3aa: CASSLTGETQYF
d_gene: NA; v_gene: TRBV18; j_gene: TRBJ2-1; abundance: NA; CDR3nt: TGTGCCAGCTCATCGGGACTCTCTAATGAGCAGTTCTTC; CDR3aa: CASSSGLSNEQFF
d_gene: NA; v_gene: TRBV15; j_gene: TRBJ2-1; abundance: NA; CDR3nt: TGTGCCACCAGCAGAGATCCGGTAGGGAGGAGAAGGAATTTCTTC; CDR3aa: CATSRDPVGRRRNFF
d_gene: TRBD1; v_gene: TRBV9; j_gene: TRBJ2-7; abundance: NA; CDR3nt: TGTGCCAGCAGCGTGGAACCGGGACAGAGCTCCTACGAGCAGTACTTC; CDR3aa: CASSVEPGQSSYEQYF